The clone carrying this T cell receptor (beta chain) occurred a few times. Reverse transcription of all isolated RNA meant that expressed TCRB transcripts were sequenced. Measured with immunoSEQ multiplex PCR; TCRdb has only the in-frame clones, and not every one. The sample has 970,000 or so clones, 17% seen once; the top ten hold 0.02% to 0.025%. The source of the sample is a study of beta chain features in type 1 diabetes. V was pared by 5 bases and J by 7 bases, with 12 bases between. Germline CDR1 is SGHVS and CDR2 is FQNEAQ. The CDR3 is 13 residues long. Sequencing input: naive CD4+ T cells from blood. This TCR came from a woman between 18 and 29 years old in good health. The chain employs TRBV7-8 and TRBJ2-1; D gene unclear. CDR3 amino acids: CASSQNRMNEQFF. For the CDR3, the DNA is TGTGCCAGCAGCCAAAACCGTATGAATGAGCAGTTCTTC.